The rows below give T cell receptor beta chains drawn from one sample of a study of blood T cell repertoires in COVID-19. Produced via immunoSEQ multiplex PCR; TCRdb's table is partial and in-frame only. The sample carries fewer than 200,000 clones, about 88% recorded once. The sample was PBMCs or T cells enriched from blood (not recorded which). The origin of the receptors is a young woman who had recovered from COVID-19. Both conserved end residues are part of each CDR3. The D gene is left open where the match is weak. Clone size is stated in some rows and not others, as once, few, many or a class when expanded.

D gene: -
V gene: TRBV28
J gene: TRBJ1-1
clone size: -
CDR3 DNA: TGTGCCAGCAGTCCCCACAGGGTTAACACTGAAGCTTTCTTT
CDR3 protein: CASSPHRVNTEAFF

D gene: TRBD1
V gene: TRBV10-1
J gene: TRBJ1-5
clone size: -
CDR3 DNA: TGCGCCAGCAAAAGTAAAGACAGGGGTACGCAGCCCCAGCATTTT
CDR3 protein: CASKSKDRGTQPQHF

D gene: TRBD1
V gene: TRBV14
J gene: TRBJ2-7
clone size: -
CDR3 DNA: TGTGCCAGCAGCCAGGCGACAGGGTGGTCCTACGAGCAGTACTTC
CDR3 protein: CASSQATGWSYEQYF

D gene: TRBD2
V gene: TRBV6-5
J gene: TRBJ2-7
clone size: few
CDR3 DNA: TGTGCCAGCAAGACAGCGGGGGGTTCCTACGAGCAGTACTTC
CDR3 protein: CASKTAGGSYEQYF

D gene: -
V gene: TRBV7-2
J gene: TRBJ2-1
clone size: -
CDR3 DNA: TGTGCCAGCAGCCTAGAAGGGCGGGGTACCTACAATGAGCAGTTCTTC
CDR3 protein: CASSLEGRGTYNEQFF

D gene: TRBD2
V gene: TRBV7-2
J gene: TRBJ2-4
clone size: once
CDR3 DNA: TGTGCCAGCAGCTTAGGCGTTAGCGGGAGCTTAGCCAAAAACATTCAGTACTTC
CDR3 protein: CASSLGVSGSLAKNIQYF

D gene: TRBD1
V gene: TRBV19
J gene: TRBJ2-1
clone size: -
CDR3 DNA: TGTGCCAGTAGTTCCCGGGACAGGCTATCCTACAATGAGCAGTTCTTC
CDR3 protein: CASSSRDRLSYNEQFF

D gene: TRBD1
V gene: TRBV18
J gene: TRBJ1-2
clone size: -
CDR3 DNA: TGTGCCAGCTCACCCAGGGGGGACTATGGCTACACCTTC
CDR3 protein: CASSPRGDYGYTF

D gene: -
V gene: TRBV21-1
J gene: TRBJ1-6
clone size: -
CDR3 DNA: TGTGCCAGCAGGGGCTTTTTCTTTGTCTCCTATAATTCACCCCTCCACTTT
CDR3 protein: CASRGFFFVSYNSPLHF

D gene: -
V gene: TRBV5-5
J gene: TRBJ2-7
clone size: -
CDR3 DNA: TGTGCCAGCAGCTTGGCGGGGGATACAGCCTACGAGCAGTACTTC
CDR3 protein: CASSLAGDTAYEQYF

D gene: -
V gene: TRBV5-5
J gene: TRBJ2-1
clone size: -
CDR3 DNA: TGTGCCAGCAGTGAGCCAGGGTGGATCAATGAGCAGTTCTTC
CDR3 protein: CASSEPGWINEQFF

D gene: -
V gene: TRBV18
J gene: TRBJ2-7
clone size: -
CDR3 DNA: TGTGCCAGCTCACAGACAGCAACCTACGAGCAGTACTTC
CDR3 protein: CASSQTATYEQYF

D gene: -
V gene: TRBV20-1
J gene: TRBJ2-7
clone size: -
CDR3 DNA: TGCAGTGCTAGTCACAGGGAGCTGCACGAGCAGTACTTC
CDR3 protein: CSASHRELHEQYF

D gene: -
V gene: TRBV11-2
J gene: TRBJ2-5
clone size: -
CDR3 DNA: TGTGCCAGCAGCTTAGAGAACAGCGGCCTCCAAGAGACCCAGTACTTC
CDR3 protein: CASSLENSGLQETQYF

D gene: -
V gene: TRBV28
J gene: TRBJ1-1
clone size: -
CDR3 DNA: TGTGCCAGCAGTTTGGCGGGGACCCTAATACCGAACACTGAAGCTTTCTTT
CDR3 protein: CASSLAGTLIPNTEAFF

D gene: TRBD1
V gene: TRBV2
J gene: TRBJ1-2
clone size: once
CDR3 DNA: TGTGCCAGCGTGTGGATAACAGGGGGCTATGGCTACACCTTC
CDR3 protein: CASVWITGGYGYTF

D gene: -
V gene: TRBV5-1
J gene: TRBJ2-1
clone size: -
CDR3 DNA: TGCGCCAGCAGCTTGGGGACTAAACGAGGGCCGGACAATGAGCAGTTCTTC
CDR3 protein: CASSLGTKRGPDNEQFF

D gene: TRBD1
V gene: TRBV7-3
J gene: TRBJ1-2
clone size: -
CDR3 DNA: TGTGCCAGCAGCTCGGACAGGCTCTATGGCTACACCTTC
CDR3 protein: CASSSDRLYGYTF

D gene: -
V gene: TRBV7-2
J gene: TRBJ2-3
clone size: -
CDR3 DNA: TGTGCCAGCAGCCCTCTTAGGGGAGATACGCAGTATTTT
CDR3 protein: CASSPLRGDTQYF

D gene: -
V gene: TRBV28
J gene: TRBJ1-2
clone size: -
CDR3 DNA: TGTGCCAGCAGTTTTTTCGGGGAGGGGAGGAATGGCTACACCTTC
CDR3 protein: CASSFFGEGRNGYTF

D gene: -
V gene: TRBV5-6
J gene: TRBJ2-7
clone size: -
CDR3 DNA: TGTGCCAGCAGCTTGTTTGCGGGATTCTCCTACGAGCAGTACTTC
CDR3 protein: CASSLFAGFSYEQYF

D gene: TRBD1
V gene: TRBV6-5
J gene: TRBJ2-5
clone size: -
CDR3 DNA: TGTGCCAGCAGTTACGGGGACAGGTCGGTGACCCAGTACTTC
CDR3 protein: CASSYGDRSVTQYF

D gene: -
V gene: TRBV6-5
J gene: TRBJ1-5
clone size: -
CDR3 DNA: TGTGCCAGCAGCATCGGGGGGAGCAATCAGCCCCAGCATTTT
CDR3 protein: CASSIGGSNQPQHF

D gene: -
V gene: TRBV5-6
J gene: TRBJ2-7
clone size: -
CDR3 DNA: TGTGCCAGCAGCTTAAAGAGTTATGAGCAGTACTTC
CDR3 protein: CASSLKSYEQYF

D gene: -
V gene: TRBV27
J gene: TRBJ1-4
clone size: -
CDR3 DNA: TGTGCCAGCAGTTGGGGAGGTGTAGGTGAAAAACTGTTTTTT
CDR3 protein: CASSWGGVGEKLFF

D gene: TRBD1
V gene: TRBV5-6
J gene: TRBJ1-2
clone size: -
CDR3 DNA: TGTGCCAGCAGCTCCGGGACAGGGGTCTATGGCTACACCTTC
CDR3 protein: CASSSGTGVYGYTF

D gene: TRBD2
V gene: TRBV3-1/TRBV3-2
J gene: TRBJ2-5
clone size: -
CDR3 DNA: TGTGCCAGCAGCCGACGACTAGCGGGGTGGGAAGAGACCCAGTACTTC
CDR3 protein: CASSRRLAGWEETQYF

D gene: TRBD1
V gene: TRBV11-2
J gene: TRBJ1-6
clone size: -
CDR3 DNA: TGTGCCAGCAGCCCCATCCGAGGACAGGGGGGTCCCCTCCACTTT
CDR3 protein: CASSPIRGQGGPLHF

D gene: TRBD1
V gene: TRBV5-1
J gene: TRBJ2-1
clone size: -
CDR3 DNA: TGCGCCAGCAGCTTGTCGGGGACAGGGGTTTTTGAGCAGTTCTTC
CDR3 protein: CASSLSGTGVFEQFF

D gene: TRBD2
V gene: TRBV18
J gene: TRBJ2-1
clone size: once
CDR3 DNA: TGTGCCAGCTCACCTAGCGGGAGGTACAATGAGCAGTTCTTC
CDR3 protein: CASSPSGRYNEQFF

D gene: TRBD2
V gene: TRBV29-1
J gene: TRBJ2-2
clone size: -
CDR3 DNA: TGCAGCGTCCCTAGCGGGGCGAACACCGGGGAGCTGTTTTTT
CDR3 protein: CSVPSGANTGELFF

D gene: -
V gene: TRBV7-4
J gene: TRBJ1-4
clone size: -
CDR3 DNA: TGTGCCAGCACAGGGGCACGGAATGAAAAACTGTTTTTT
CDR3 protein: CASTGARNEKLFF

D gene: TRBD1
V gene: TRBV7-2
J gene: TRBJ1-6
clone size: -
CDR3 DNA: TGTGCCAGCAGCTTCTCTCAGGGGGCTCAACGGAATTCACCCCTCCACTTT
CDR3 protein: CASSFSQGAQRNSPLHF

D gene: TRBD1
V gene: TRBV18
J gene: TRBJ1-2
clone size: -
CDR3 DNA: TGTGCCAGCTCACCAGGGGGACAGGGGAACTATGGCTACACCTTC
CDR3 protein: CASSPGGQGNYGYTF

D gene: TRBD1
V gene: TRBV2
J gene: TRBJ2-7
clone size: -
CDR3 DNA: TGTGCCAGCAGGGACAGGGCGCTCTACGAGCAGTACTTC
CDR3 protein: CASRDRALYEQYF

D gene: -
V gene: TRBV2
J gene: TRBJ1-3
clone size: -
CDR3 DNA: TGTGCCAGCGGGGCAGTGGGAAACACCATATATTTT
CDR3 protein: CASGAVGNTIYF

D gene: -
V gene: TRBV10-1
J gene: TRBJ1-1
clone size: -
CDR3 DNA: TGCGCCAGCAGTGAGTGGGGCCGGACGAGGGCTTTCTTT
CDR3 protein: CASSEWGRTRAFF

D gene: TRBD2
V gene: TRBV28
J gene: TRBJ2-2
clone size: once
CDR3 DNA: TGTGCCATCCGGACTAGCGGGAGCACCGGGGAGCTGTTTTTT
CDR3 protein: CAIRTSGSTGELFF

D gene: TRBD2
V gene: TRBV7-9
J gene: TRBJ2-1
clone size: -
CDR3 DNA: TGTGCCAGCAGCGGCGCCCTAGCGGGAGGGTATGAGCAGTTCTTC
CDR3 protein: CASSGALAGGYEQFF

D gene: -
V gene: TRBV2
J gene: TRBJ2-3
clone size: -
CDR3 DNA: TGTGCCAGCAGTGAGAATAGAGATACGCAGTATTTT
CDR3 protein: CASSENRDTQYF

D gene: -
V gene: TRBV18
J gene: TRBJ1-1
clone size: -
CDR3 DNA: TGTGCCAGCTCCCGGAATGGAGGGTCGGGGTTGACTGAAGCTTTCTTT
CDR3 protein: CASSRNGGSGLTEAFF

D gene: -
V gene: TRBV6-2/TRBV6-3
J gene: TRBJ1-2
clone size: -
CDR3 DNA: TGTGCCAGCAGTGTAACAGGGAACTATGGCTACACCTTC
CDR3 protein: CASSVTGNYGYTF

D gene: -
V gene: TRBV9
J gene: TRBJ1-3
clone size: -
CDR3 DNA: TGTGCCAGCGGCCGCTCCGGAAACACCATATATTTT
CDR3 protein: CASGRSGNTIYF

D gene: TRBD2
V gene: TRBV11-3
J gene: TRBJ2-7
clone size: once
CDR3 DNA: TGTGCCAGCAGCCTTCCCGGGGTAGCGGGCCTTACCCCCTACGAGCAGTACTTC
CDR3 protein: CASSLPGVAGLTPYEQYF

D gene: TRBD1
V gene: TRBV2
J gene: TRBJ2-1
clone size: -
CDR3 DNA: TGTGCCAGCAGTAAGGACAGGGGGCAGTGGGATGAGCAGTTCTTC
CDR3 protein: CASSKDRGQWDEQFF

D gene: -
V gene: TRBV5-6
J gene: TRBJ2-3
clone size: -
CDR3 DNA: TGTGCCAGCAGCAGGGGAACCCTATTCACAGATACGCAGTATTTT
CDR3 protein: CASSRGTLFTDTQYF

D gene: -
V gene: TRBV2
J gene: TRBJ2-7
clone size: -
CDR3 DNA: TGTGCCAGCAGTGTTACAGGCACCTACGAGCAGTACTTC
CDR3 protein: CASSVTGTYEQYF

D gene: -
V gene: TRBV5-1
J gene: TRBJ1-1
clone size: -
CDR3 DNA: TGCGCCAGCACCCTGGGGGGGGATGGCACTGAAGCTTTCTTT
CDR3 protein: CASTLGGDGTEAFF

D gene: -
V gene: TRBV5-4
J gene: TRBJ1-1
clone size: -
CDR3 DNA: TGTGCCAGCGGTACGCTCGCGCCCCTCTTGGGGAGGGGCACTGAAGCTTTCTTT
CDR3 protein: CASGTLAPLLGRGTEAFF

D gene: TRBD2
V gene: TRBV4-2
J gene: TRBJ2-1
clone size: -
CDR3 DNA: TGTGCCAGCAGCCAAGATGGGACTAGCAGCTACAATGAGCAGTTCTTC
CDR3 protein: CASSQDGTSSYNEQFF

D gene: TRBD2
V gene: TRBV6-1
J gene: TRBJ2-1
clone size: -
CDR3 DNA: TGTGCCAGCAGTGAAGAAGCGGGAGCGGGGGACAATGAGCAGTTCTTC
CDR3 protein: CASSEEAGAGDNEQFF

D gene: TRBD1
V gene: TRBV6-2/TRBV6-3
J gene: TRBJ1-2
clone size: once
CDR3 DNA: TGTGCCAGCAGCCCGGGACAGCGCTATGGCTACACCTTC
CDR3 protein: CASSPGQRYGYTF

D gene: -
V gene: TRBV11-2
J gene: TRBJ2-3
clone size: -
CDR3 DNA: TGTGCCAGCAGCTTAGATCAGGTGTTTAGCACAGATACGCAGTATTTT
CDR3 protein: CASSLDQVFSTDTQYF

D gene: TRBD2
V gene: TRBV9
J gene: TRBJ2-7
clone size: -
CDR3 DNA: TGTGCCAGCAGCGTAACCGGGACTACCTGGGACGAGCAGTACTTC
CDR3 protein: CASSVTGTTWDEQYF

D gene: -
V gene: TRBV7-9
J gene: TRBJ1-5
clone size: -
CDR3 DNA: TGTGCCAGCAGCTTAGGAGGAGTTCAGCCCCAGCATTTT
CDR3 protein: CASSLGGVQPQHF

D gene: TRBD1
V gene: TRBV11-2
J gene: TRBJ1-3
clone size: -
CDR3 DNA: TGTGCCAGCAGCCTAGGGACAGTTGGAAACACCATATATTTT
CDR3 protein: CASSLGTVGNTIYF

D gene: TRBD2
V gene: TRBV27
J gene: TRBJ2-7
clone size: few
CDR3 DNA: TGTGCCAGCAGTTTGACTAGCGGGACCCTCTACGAGCAGTACTTC
CDR3 protein: CASSLTSGTLYEQYF

D gene: TRBD1
V gene: TRBV2
J gene: TRBJ1-1
clone size: -
CDR3 DNA: TGTGCCAGCAGTAGTCAGGGGGGTGGCACTGAAGCTTTCTTT
CDR3 protein: CASSSQGGGTEAFF

D gene: TRBD1
V gene: TRBV28
J gene: TRBJ1-2
clone size: -
CDR3 DNA: TGTGCCAGCAGTCCGGGATGGGACAGACCTAACTATGGCTACACCTTC
CDR3 protein: CASSPGWDRPNYGYTF